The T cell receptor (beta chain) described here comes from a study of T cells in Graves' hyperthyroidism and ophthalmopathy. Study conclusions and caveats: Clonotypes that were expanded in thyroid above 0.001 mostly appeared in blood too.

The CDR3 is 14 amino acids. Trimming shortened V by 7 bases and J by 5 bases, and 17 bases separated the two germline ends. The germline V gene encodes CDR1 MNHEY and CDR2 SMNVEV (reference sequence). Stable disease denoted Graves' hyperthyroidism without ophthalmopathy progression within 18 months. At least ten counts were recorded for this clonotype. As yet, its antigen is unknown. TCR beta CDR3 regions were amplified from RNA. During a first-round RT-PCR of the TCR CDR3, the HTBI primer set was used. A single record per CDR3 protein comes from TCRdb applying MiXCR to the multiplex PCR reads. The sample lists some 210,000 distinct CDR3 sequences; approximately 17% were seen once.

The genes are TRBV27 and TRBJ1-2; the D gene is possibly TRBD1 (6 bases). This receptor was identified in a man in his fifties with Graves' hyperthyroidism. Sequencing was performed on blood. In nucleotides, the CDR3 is TGTGCCAGCAACCCGACAGGCGATGGGTATGGCTACACCTTC. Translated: CASNPTGDGYGYTF.